These T cell receptor beta chains were read from a single sample in a study of cytomegalovirus exposure and HLA in healthy donors. The protocol was immunoSEQ multiplex PCR, while the TCRdb copy is restricted to in-frame clones and leaves out a portion. Here the sample spans 120,000 or so clones, 83% being singletons. The sequenced material came from PBMCs. Receptor source: a woman between 40 and 55 years old in good health and CMV-seropositive. CDR3s include the opening cysteine and the closing phenylalanine or tryptophan. The D gene is left open where the match is weak. Where a row states a size, it is once, few, many or the class of an expanded clone; other rows omit it.

clone_size	d_call	j_call	v_call	cdr3_aa	cdr3_nt
.	.	TRBJ2-2	TRBV19	CASSIAHSAAGELFF	TGTGCCAGTAGTATAGCCCACTCGGCGGCCGGGGAGCTGTTTTTT
.	TRBD1	TRBJ1-6	TRBV7-3	CASSLGTGPFSPLHF	TGTGCCAGCAGCTTAGGGACAGGGCCTTTTTCACCCCTCCACTTT
.	.	TRBJ2-7	TRBV6-1	CASSDILTSYEQYF	TGTGCCAGCAGTGATATACTAACTTCCTACGAGCAGTACTTC
few	.	TRBJ1-4	TRBV23-1	CASSPTQTERKETNEKLFF	TGCGCCAGCAGTCCAACGCAGACAGAACGAAAAGAGACTAATGAAAAACTGTTTTTT
.	TRBD2	TRBJ2-1	TRBV2	CASKRNAGLADSYNEQFF	TGTGCCAGCAAACGTAACGCCGGTCTAGCGGATTCCTACAATGAGCAGTTCTTC
.	TRBD2	TRBJ2-7	TRBV5-6	CASSVSGSYEQYF	TGTGCCAGCAGCGTCAGCGGGAGTTACGAGCAGTACTTC
.	.	TRBJ2-5	TRBV5-1	CASKSQFQETQYF	TGCGCCAGCAAATCCCAGTTCCAAGAGACCCAGTACTTC
.	TRBD2	TRBJ2-1	TRBV11-2	CASSFGTSPLLEQFF	TGTGCCAGCAGCTTCGGGACTAGCCCCCTCTTAGAGCAGTTCTTC
once	.	TRBJ1-1	TRBV28	CASIWNTEAFF	TGTGCCAGCATCTGGAACACTGAAGCTTTCTTT
.	TRBD2	TRBJ2-7	TRBV4-3	CASSHVTTSGFYEQYF	TGCGCCAGCAGCCATGTAACGACTAGCGGTTTCTACGAGCAGTACTTC
.	.	TRBJ1-1	TRBV29-1	CSVLGLGGTEAFF	TGCAGCGTTCTCGGGCTCGGAGGCACTGAAGCTTTCTTT
once	.	TRBJ1-1	TRBV28	CASSPLQGNTEAFF	TGTGCCAGCAGTCCCCTACAGGGGAACACTGAAGCTTTCTTT
.	TRBD2	TRBJ2-1	TRBV6-5	CASSYVAGGPGNEQFF	TGTGCCAGCAGTTACGTCGCGGGAGGGCCGGGTAATGAGCAGTTCTTC
.	.	TRBJ1-1	TRBV5-4	CASSRGTVNTEAFF	TGTGCCAGCAGCCGAGGCACGGTGAACACTGAAGCTTTCTTT
.	.	TRBJ2-3	TRBV10-1	CASSESGTDTQYF	TGCGCCAGCAGTGAGTCCGGGACAGATACGCAGTATTTT
few	.	TRBJ1-1	TRBV19	CASSIDGLRGMATFF	TGTGCCAGTAGTATAGATGGGTTAAGGGGTATGGCAACTTTCTTT
.	.	TRBJ2-5	TRBV6-5	CASSRPTGPSETQYF	TGTGCCAGCAGCCGACCGACAGGTCCCTCGGAGACCCAGTACTTC
.	.	TRBJ2-7	TRBV4-3	CASSQEQGGIYEQYF	TGCGCCAGCAGCCAAGAACAGGGTGGAATCTACGAGCAGTACTTC
.	TRBD1	TRBJ1-1	TRBV7-9	CASSPRGENTEAFF	TGTGCCAGCAGCCCCAGGGGGGAGAACACTGAAGCTTTCTTT
.	.	TRBJ2-7	TRBV5-1	CASSLTTRSEQYF	TGCGCCAGCAGCTTAACGACTAGAAGCGAGCAGTACTTC
.	.	TRBJ1-3	TRBV28	CASSTVSPQTWKRYF	TGTGCCAGCAGTACAGTGTCCCCTCAAACATGGAAAAGGTATTTT
.	TRBD1	TRBJ1-1	TRBV6-1	CASSGASGTGSPNTEAFF	TGTGCCAGCAGTGGCGCTTCCGGGACAGGGAGCCCTAACACTGAAGCTTTCTTT
.	.	TRBJ2-3	TRBV15	CATSREPLATSTDTQYF	TGTGCCACCAGCAGAGAACCACTAGCCACTAGCACAGATACGCAGTATTTT
.	.	TRBJ1-1	TRBV5-6	CASSQDRTHEAFF	TGTGCCAGCAGCCAGGACAGAACCCATGAAGCTTTCTTT
.	TRBD2	TRBJ2-1	TRBV5-4	CASSRTSAYNEQFF	TGTGCCAGCAGCAGGACTAGCGCTTACAATGAGCAGTTCTTC
.	TRBD2	TRBJ2-3	TRBV9	CASSVTSGTDTQYF	TGTGCCAGCAGCGTAACTAGCGGCACAGATACGCAGTATTTT
.	TRBD2	TRBJ2-1	TRBV7-2	CASSPRTSGGYNEQFF	TGTGCCAGCAGCCCACGGACTAGCGGAGGGTACAATGAGCAGTTCTTC
.	TRBD1	TRBJ1-2	TRBV5-4	CASSSTGGVYYGYTF	TGTGCCAGCAGCTCGACAGGGGGAGTTTACTATGGCTACACCTTC
few	.	TRBJ2-1	TRBV4-1	CASSQDKGLPTTAEQFF	TGCGCCAGCAGCCAAGATAAGGGGCTGCCCACTACGGCTGAGCAGTTCTTC
.	TRBD1	TRBJ1-2	TRBV6-1	CASSDSQGDYGYTF	TGTGCCAGCAGTGACAGTCAGGGGGACTATGGCTACACCTTC
.	TRBD2	TRBJ2-7	TRBV2	CASSVMASGGSYEQYF	TGTGCCAGCAGTGTAATGGCTAGCGGGGGTTCCTACGAGCAGTACTTC
.	.	TRBJ1-2	TRBV7-2	CASRRDSNYGYTF	TGTGCCAGCCGCCGGGATTCTAACTATGGCTACACCTTC
once	.	TRBJ1-2	TRBV5-1	CASSLAVGGAHGYTF	TGCGCCAGCAGCTTGGCCGTAGGGGGAGCGCATGGCTACACCTTC
.	TRBD2	TRBJ2-1	TRBV19	CASSTSGRFDEQFF	TGTGCCAGTAGTACTAGCGGGAGATTCGATGAGCAGTTCTTC
.	.	TRBJ1-1	TRBV13	CASSFRTGSTEAFF	TGTGCCAGCAGCTTCCGAACAGGGTCGACTGAAGCTTTCTTT
.	.	TRBJ1-2	TRBV28	CASRGRGGSHGYTF	TGTGCCAGCAGGGGGCGTGGGGGGTCCCATGGCTACACCTTC
few	TRBD2	TRBJ2-1	TRBV6-1	CASSAGLADYNEQFF	TGTGCCAGCAGTGCGGGACTAGCGGACTACAATGAGCAGTTCTTC
once	TRBD1	TRBJ2-7	TRBV5-5	CASSPRAGGTYEQYF	TGTGCCAGCAGCCCGAGGGCAGGGGGAACCTACGAGCAGTACTTC
.	.	TRBJ1-5	TRBV23-1	CASSQSRLGAWRSNQPQHF	TGCGCCAGCAGTCAATCCCGTTTAGGGGCTTGGCGTAGCAATCAGCCCCAGCATTTT
once	TRBD2	TRBJ2-3	TRBV6-4	CASSEEGGGATDTQYF	TGTGCCAGCAGTGAGGAAGGCGGGGGAGCCACAGATACGCAGTATTTT
.	TRBD2	TRBJ2-1	TRBV15	CATSPQLAGGYNEQFF	TGTGCCACCAGCCCCCAACTAGCGGGAGGCTACAATGAGCAGTTCTTC
.	TRBD1	TRBJ2-7	TRBV23-1	CARILGTAYEQYF	TGCGCCAGGATACTCGGGACAGCCTACGAGCAGTACTTC
.	.	TRBJ1-2	TRBV7-9	CASSLGGLSYGYTF	TGTGCCAGCAGCTTAGGGGGACTGTCCTATGGCTACACCTTC
.	.	TRBJ2-5	TRBV5-1	CASSLSKQETQYF	TGCGCCAGCAGCTTAAGCAAGCAAGAGACCCAGTACTTC
.	.	TRBJ2-1	TRBV19	CASNTRTRNNEQFF	TGTGCCAGTAATACTCGGACAAGAAACAATGAGCAGTTCTTC
.	TRBD2	TRBJ2-7	TRBV9	CASSVDSGRAYEQYF	TGTGCCAGCAGCGTAGACAGCGGGAGGGCCTACGAGCAGTACTTC
.	TRBD1	TRBJ1-4	TRBV11-2	CASSFGPTGSNEKLFF	TGTGCCAGCAGCTTCGGGCCGACAGGGAGTAATGAAAAACTGTTTTTT
.	TRBD2	TRBJ2-7	TRBV5-1	CASSPRLAGGSEQYF	TGCGCCAGCAGCCCGCGACTAGCGGGAGGGTCGGAGCAGTACTTC
.	TRBD2	TRBJ2-1	TRBV7-8	CASSKLAGEAYNEQFF	TGTGCCAGCAGCAAATTAGCGGGGGAGGCCTACAATGAGCAGTTCTTC
once	.	TRBJ2-1	TRBV9	CASSGLLAHNEQFF	TGTGCCAGCAGCGGCCTTCTAGCGCACAATGAGCAGTTCTTC